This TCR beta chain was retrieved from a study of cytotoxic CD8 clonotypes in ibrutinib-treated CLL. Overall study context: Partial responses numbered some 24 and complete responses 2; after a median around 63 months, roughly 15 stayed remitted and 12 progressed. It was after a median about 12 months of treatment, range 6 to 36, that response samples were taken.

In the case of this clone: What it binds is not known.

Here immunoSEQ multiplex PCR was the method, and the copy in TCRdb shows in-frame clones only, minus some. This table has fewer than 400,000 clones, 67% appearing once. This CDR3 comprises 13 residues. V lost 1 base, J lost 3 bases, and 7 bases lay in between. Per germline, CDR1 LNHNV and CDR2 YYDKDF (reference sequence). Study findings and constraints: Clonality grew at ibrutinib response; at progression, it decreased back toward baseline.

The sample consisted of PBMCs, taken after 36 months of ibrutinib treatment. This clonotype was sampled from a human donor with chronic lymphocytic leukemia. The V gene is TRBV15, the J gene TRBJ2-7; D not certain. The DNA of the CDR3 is TGTGCCACCAGCAGAGTCGTCTTCTACGAGCAGTACTTC. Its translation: CATSRVVFYEQYF.